This TCR beta chain is drawn from a study of neurological immune-mediated disorders. As for the study in general: Relapsing-remitting disease affected approximately 30, and secondary progressive 3, of roughly 35 multiple sclerosis patients. Study-wide results and caveats: The most TCR clonal expansion was seen in HTLV-1-associated myelopathy, whereas the least was seen in multiple sclerosis, below the level in healthy controls.

Unsorted libraries were derived from 2 million PBMCs stored at -80 C. CDR3 length equals 14 residues. Trimming removed 6 bases from V and 10 bases from J, with 16 bases in between. cDNA was made by 5'RACE with 10-nucleotide random UMIs. TCRdb itself ran the 5' RACE reads through MiXCR, one entry per CDR3 protein. This sample yields 65,000 to 80,000 distinct CDR3 sequences, of which roughly 4.4% are seen a single time; 2.2% belongs to the top ten. This clonotype was recorded many times. The antigen remains undetermined. This rearrangement joins TRBV12-3 or TRBV12-4 to TRBJ1-6; D might be TRBD1 (5 bases). This receptor was obtained from a woman between 65 and 79 years old with multiple sclerosis. Sequences were obtained from PBMCs. The CDR3 sequence: CASSPRERGSPLHF. CDR3 bases: TGTGCCAGCAGCCCCAGGGAGCGGGGCTCACCCCTCCACTTT.